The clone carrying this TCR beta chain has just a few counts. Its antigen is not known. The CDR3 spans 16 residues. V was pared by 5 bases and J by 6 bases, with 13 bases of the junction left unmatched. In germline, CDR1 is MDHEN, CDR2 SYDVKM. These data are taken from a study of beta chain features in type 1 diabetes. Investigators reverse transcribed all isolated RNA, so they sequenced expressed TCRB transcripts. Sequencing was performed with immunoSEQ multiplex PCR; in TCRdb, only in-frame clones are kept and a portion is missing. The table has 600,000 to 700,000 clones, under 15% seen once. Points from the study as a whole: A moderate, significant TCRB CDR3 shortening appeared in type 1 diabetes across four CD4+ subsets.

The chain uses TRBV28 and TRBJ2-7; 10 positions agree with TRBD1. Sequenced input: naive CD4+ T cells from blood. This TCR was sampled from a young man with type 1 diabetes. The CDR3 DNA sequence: TGTGCCAGCAGTCCATACCCCGGGACAGGGGCGGGCGAGCAGTACTTC. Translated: CASSPYPGTGAGEQYF.